A single sample is the source of the 11 T cell receptor beta chains below, sequenced in a study of CXCR3-negative and CXCR3-positive naive CD8 T cells. Points from the study as a whole: CXCR3-positive naive cells carried more hydrophobic TRB CDR3s than CXCR3-negative ones.

For these receptors, no antigen is known. The libraries of TRB cDNA were constructed through 5' RACE using UMI labels. TCRdb re-called the 5' RACE reads and shows each CDR3 protein once, DNA omitted. In all, the sample yields tens of thousands of distinct CDR3 sequences. The sample comprised naive CXCR3+ CD8+ T cells from blood. Noted subset: CD45RO-CCR7+CD27+CD95- naive CD8+ T cells expressing CXCR3 (TNR3+). The source of these receptors is a human donor in good health. Some clones in this sample may be carry-over from other donors' samples.

The chain recombines TRBV7-9 with TRBJ2-2; TCRdb's D call of TRBD2 is untestable without DNA. The CDR3 has 15 residues. The germline CDR1 and CDR2 sequences are SEHNR and FQNEAQ (reference sequence). The CDR3 is CASSFQRVEAGELFF.

This chain uses TRBV5-1 with TRBJ2-7. CDR1 is SGHRS, CDR2 YFSETQ, per germline. The CDR3 spans 12 residues. CDR3 amino acids: CASSFFGDEQYF.

V gene TRBV20-1 combines with J gene TRBJ2-1; lacking DNA, the TRBD1 call made by TCRdb goes unchecked. This CDR3 has 15 amino acids. Germline lookup yields CDR1 DFQATT and CDR2 SNEGSKA (reference sequence). CDR3 residues: CSASHRGTVYNEQFF.

The CDR3 here is CASSFGTGSQETQYF. The V call is TRBV5-1, the J call TRBJ2-5; TCRdb's D gene call, TRBD1, goes unchecked for lack of DNA. Germline V gene data show CDR1 as SGHRS and CDR2 as YFSETQ. There are 15 residues in the CDR3.

The V and J genes are TRBV27 and TRBJ2-7; TCRdb's D call, TRBD1, is unchecked because there is no DNA. There are 13 residues in the CDR3. Germline assignment: CDR1 MNHEY and CDR2 SMNVEV (reference sequence). The CDR3: CASADRGPYEQYF.

CDR3 sequence: CASTLGERGYNEQFF. The rearrangement joins TRBV28 to TRBJ2-1; the TCRdb D gene call, TRBD2, has no DNA to confirm it. This CDR3 spans 15 amino acids. Germline V gives CDR1 MDHEN, CDR2 SYDVKM.

The V call is TRBV27, the J call TRBJ2-7. Germline CDR1 and CDR2: MNHEY and SMNVEV (reference sequence). This CDR3 spans 13 amino acids. Here the CDR3 reads CASSLSSGYEQYF.

CDR3 sequence: CASSEGHSIDSPLHF. The V call is TRBV25-1, the J call TRBJ1-6. CDR3 size: 15 residues. CDR1 MGHDK and CDR2 SYGVNS come from the germline V gene. The full variable domain, with the rest looked up from reference TRBV25-1 and TRBJ1-6, is EADIYQTPRYLVIGTGKKITLECSQTMGHDKMYWYQQDPGMELHLIHYSYGVNSTEKGDLSSESTVSRIRTEHFPLTLESARPSHTSQYLCASSEGHSIDSPLHFGNGTRLTVT.

This chain uses TRBV14 with TRBJ1-1; as DNA is missing, the TRBD1 call by TCRdb cannot be tested. The germline V gene has CDR1 SGHDN and CDR2 FVKESK. This CDR3 region has 12 residues. The CDR3 protein is CASSTGYPEAFF.

This sequence joins TRBV4-1 and TRBJ2-2. The germline gives CDR1 MGHRA, CDR2 YSYEKL. The CDR3 sequence is 12 residues long. The CDR3 sequence: CASSQVIGELFF.

The J gene is TRBJ1-1, the V gene TRBV4-1; TCRdb picks TRBD1, but there is no DNA to check that call. The CDR3 extends over 15 amino acids. Germline V gene data show CDR1 as MGHRA and CDR2 as YSYEKL. This chain's CDR3 is CASSQGTGLFTEAFF.